This T cell receptor (beta chain) was sequenced for a study of radiation and T cells in renal cell carcinoma. Whole-study findings and limits: Top tumor clonotypes rose in blood 2 weeks post-radiation, then contracted.

The protocol was immunoSEQ multiplex PCR, while the TCRdb copy is restricted to in-frame clones and leaves out a portion. The sample carries 150,000 to 200,000 clones, roughly 90% recorded once. Note on this clone: The antigen remains unidentified.

From germline, CDR1 is SGHRS and CDR2 YFSETQ. The CDR3 has 14 residues. Trimming pared 0 bases from V and 2 bases from J, leaving 9 bases between. The time point was: blood 4 weeks post-SBRT, at nephrectomy. The sample's treatment: 15 Gy SBRT to primary tumor, nephrectomy 4 weeks later. Nephrectomy followed 15 Gy stereotactic body radiation by 4 weeks. Serial blood draws occurred at baseline and 2 and 4 weeks post-SBRT. The tumor was a clear cell renal cell carcinoma. This sequence originates from a woman aged 45-65 years with renal cell carcinoma. Sequenced here: blood, sampled from a patient whose treatment included radiotherapy and nephrectomy. This sequence joins TRBV5-1 and TRBJ2-7; D is unclear. CDR3 bases: TGCGCCAGCAGCTTGGAGAGCGTTACCTACGAGCAGTACTTC. Translated, it gives CASSLESVTYEQYF.